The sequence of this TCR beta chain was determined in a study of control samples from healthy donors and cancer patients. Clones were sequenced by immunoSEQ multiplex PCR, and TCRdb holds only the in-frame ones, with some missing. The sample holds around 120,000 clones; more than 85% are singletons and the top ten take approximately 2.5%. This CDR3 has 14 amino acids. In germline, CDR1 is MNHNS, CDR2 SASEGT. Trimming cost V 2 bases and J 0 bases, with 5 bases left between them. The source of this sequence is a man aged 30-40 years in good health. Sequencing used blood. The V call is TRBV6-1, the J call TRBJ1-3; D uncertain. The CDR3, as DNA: TGTGCCAGCAGTGAACAGTTCTCTGGAAACACCATATATTTT. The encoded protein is CASSEQFSGNTIYF.